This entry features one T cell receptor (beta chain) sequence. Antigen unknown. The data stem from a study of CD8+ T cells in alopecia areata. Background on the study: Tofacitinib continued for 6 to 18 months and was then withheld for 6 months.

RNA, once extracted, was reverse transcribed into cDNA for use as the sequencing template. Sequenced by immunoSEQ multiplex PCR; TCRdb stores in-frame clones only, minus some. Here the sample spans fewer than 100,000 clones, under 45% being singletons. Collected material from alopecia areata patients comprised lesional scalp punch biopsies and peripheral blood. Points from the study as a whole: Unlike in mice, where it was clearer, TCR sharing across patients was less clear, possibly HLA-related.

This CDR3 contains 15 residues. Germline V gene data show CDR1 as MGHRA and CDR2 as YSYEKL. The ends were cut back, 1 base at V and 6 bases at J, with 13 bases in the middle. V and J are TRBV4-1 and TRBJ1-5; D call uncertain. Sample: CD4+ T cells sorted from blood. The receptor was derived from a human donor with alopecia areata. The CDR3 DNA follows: TGCGCCAGCAGCCAAGTTAGTTATGGTCGTCAGCCCCAGCATTTT. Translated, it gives CASSQVSYGRQPQHF.